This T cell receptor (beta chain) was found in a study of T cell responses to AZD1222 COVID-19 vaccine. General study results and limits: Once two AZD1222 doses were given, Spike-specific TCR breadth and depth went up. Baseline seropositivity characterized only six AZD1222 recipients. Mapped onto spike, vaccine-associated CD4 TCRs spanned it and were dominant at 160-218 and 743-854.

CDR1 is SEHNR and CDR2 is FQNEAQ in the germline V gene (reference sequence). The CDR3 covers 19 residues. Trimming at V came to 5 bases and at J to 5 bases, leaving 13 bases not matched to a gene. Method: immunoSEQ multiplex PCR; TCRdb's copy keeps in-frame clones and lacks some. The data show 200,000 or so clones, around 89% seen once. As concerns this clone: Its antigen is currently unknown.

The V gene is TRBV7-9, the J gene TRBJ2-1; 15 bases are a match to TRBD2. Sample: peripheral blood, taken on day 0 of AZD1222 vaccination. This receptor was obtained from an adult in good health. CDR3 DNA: TGTGCCAGCAGCCGCGCGACGGGACTAGCGGGAGGTCGCGACAATGAGCAGTTCTTC. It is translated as CASSRATGLAGGRDNEQFF.